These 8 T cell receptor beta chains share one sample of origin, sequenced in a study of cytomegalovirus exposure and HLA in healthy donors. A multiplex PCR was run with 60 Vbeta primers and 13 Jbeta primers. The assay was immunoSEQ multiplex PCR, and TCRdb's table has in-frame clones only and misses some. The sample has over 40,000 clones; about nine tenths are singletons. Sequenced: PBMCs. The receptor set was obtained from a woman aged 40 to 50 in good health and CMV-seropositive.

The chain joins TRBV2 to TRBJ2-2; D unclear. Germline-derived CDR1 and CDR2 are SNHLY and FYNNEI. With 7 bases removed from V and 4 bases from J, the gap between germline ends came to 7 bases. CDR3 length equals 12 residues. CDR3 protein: CASKQTTGELFF. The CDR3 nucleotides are TGTGCCAGCAAACAGACCACCGGGGAGCTGTTTTTT. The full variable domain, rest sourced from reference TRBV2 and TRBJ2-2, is EPEVTQTPSHQVTQMGQEVILRCVPISNHLYFYWYRQILGQKVEFLVSFYNNEISEKSEIFDDQFSVERPDGSNFTLKIRSTKLEDSAMYFCASKQTTGELFFGEGSRLTVL.

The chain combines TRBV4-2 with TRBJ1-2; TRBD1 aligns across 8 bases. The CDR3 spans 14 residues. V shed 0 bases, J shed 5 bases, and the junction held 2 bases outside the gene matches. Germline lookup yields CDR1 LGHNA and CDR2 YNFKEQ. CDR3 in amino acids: CASSQEQGAYGYTF. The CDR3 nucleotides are TGTGCCAGCAGCCAAGAGCAGGGGGCGTATGGCTACACCTTC.

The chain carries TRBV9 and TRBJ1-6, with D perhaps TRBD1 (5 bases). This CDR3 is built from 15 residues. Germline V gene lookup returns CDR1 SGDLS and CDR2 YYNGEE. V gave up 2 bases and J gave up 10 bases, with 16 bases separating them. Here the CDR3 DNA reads TGTGCCAGCAGCGTCCAGACAGAGCTTTGGTCACCCCTCCACTTT. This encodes CASSVQTELWSPLHF.

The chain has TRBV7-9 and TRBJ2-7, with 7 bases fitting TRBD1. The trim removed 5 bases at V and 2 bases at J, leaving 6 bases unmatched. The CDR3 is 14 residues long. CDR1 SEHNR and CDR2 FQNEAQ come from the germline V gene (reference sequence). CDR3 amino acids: CASSTGQVAYEQYF. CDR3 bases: TGTGCCAGCAGCACCGGACAGGTGGCCTACGAGCAGTACTTC.

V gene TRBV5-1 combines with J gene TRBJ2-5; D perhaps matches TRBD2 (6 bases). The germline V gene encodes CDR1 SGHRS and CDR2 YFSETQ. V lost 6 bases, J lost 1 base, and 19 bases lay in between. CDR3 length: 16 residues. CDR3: CASKILAASVQETQYF. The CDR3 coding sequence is TGCGCCAGCAAAATACTAGCAGCCAGTGTCCAAGAGACCCAGTACTTC.

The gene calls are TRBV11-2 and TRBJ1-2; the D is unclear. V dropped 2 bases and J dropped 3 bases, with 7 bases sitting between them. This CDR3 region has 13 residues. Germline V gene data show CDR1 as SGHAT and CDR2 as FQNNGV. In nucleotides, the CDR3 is TGTGCCAGCAGCTTATCGGCGGACTATGGCTACACCTTC. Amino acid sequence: CASSLSADYGYTF.

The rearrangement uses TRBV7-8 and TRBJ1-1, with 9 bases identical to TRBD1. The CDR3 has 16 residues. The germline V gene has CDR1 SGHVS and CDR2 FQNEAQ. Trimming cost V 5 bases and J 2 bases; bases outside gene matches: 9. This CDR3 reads CASSPRDRVRNTEAFF. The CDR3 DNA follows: TGTGCCAGCAGCCCACGGGACAGGGTACGAAACACTGAAGCTTTCTTT.

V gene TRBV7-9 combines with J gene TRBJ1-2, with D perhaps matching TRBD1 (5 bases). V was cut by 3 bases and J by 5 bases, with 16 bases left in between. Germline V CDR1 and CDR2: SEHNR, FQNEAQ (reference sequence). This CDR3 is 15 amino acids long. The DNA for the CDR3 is TGTGCCAGCAGCTTGGGCGGAGGGGATGTGTATGGCTACACCTTC. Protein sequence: CASSLGGGDVYGYTF.